This TCR beta chain was sequenced for a study of blood T cell repertoires in COVID-19. Study-wide context: The United States, Italy and Spain were the sources of the acute and convalescent COVID-19 samples. PBMCs, B-cell-depleted T cells, or T cells provided the cDNA or gDNA that made up the material.

Seattle enrolled patients during active infection and tracked them longitudinally. The CDR3 is 16 amino acids. V lost 5 bases to trimming and J lost 4 bases, with 20 bases between them. CDR1 is SEHNR, CDR2 FQNEAQ, per germline (reference sequence). Authors' processing steps: Amplification of reference gene primers was used by the study to estimate nucleated cell counts. Clones were sequenced by immunoSEQ multiplex PCR, and TCRdb holds only the in-frame ones, with some missing. Clone size and the V and J calls come from that table; the DNA yielded D and trimming. The table records 300,000 to 450,000 clones, about nine tenths of them present only once.

The J gene is TRBJ1-2, the V gene TRBV7-9, with a tentative D call TRBD1 (5 bases). Material: peripheral blood. This clonotype was obtained from a woman aged 60-75 years with COVID-19, enrolled during active disease. The CDR3 sequence is CASSLGVGREVYGYTF. CDR3 nucleotides: TGTGCCAGCAGCCTGGGGGTTGGCAGGGAGGTCTATGGCTACACCTTC.